A selection of T cell receptor beta chains follows, all from one sample in a study of Ad26.COV2.S vaccination and SARS-CoV-2 variants. Repertoires were generated with immunoSEQ multiplex PCR, while TCRdb's copy carries only in-frame clones and drops some. Of 300,000 to 400,000 clones in the sample, more than 75% are singletons; the top ten hold more than 3%. The sample was peripheral blood, taken in a trial of Ad26.COV2.S vaccine versus placebo. The receptors stem from a person between 18 and 59 years old who received the Ad26.COV2.S COVID-19 vaccine or a placebo. The CDR3 runs from the conserved cysteine through the conserved F or W. A D gene is named only where the DNA matches it firmly. Some rows mark clone size as missing; the rest say once, few, many or name a class of expanded clone.

>TRBV12-3/TRBV12-4|NA|TRBJ1-2|TRBD1
TGTGCCAGCAGTCTGGGACAGAACTATGGCTACACCTTC
CASSLGQNYGYTF
>TRBV3-1/TRBV3-2|NA|TRBJ1-4|TRBD1
TGTGCCAGCAGCCAGGGAAAGACAGGGGCAAGGGGCGAAAAACTGTTTTTT
CASSQGKTGARGEKLFF
>TRBV3-1/TRBV3-2|once|TRBJ1-2|TRBD1
TGTGCCAGCAGCATCCGACAGGGCTATGGCTACACCTTC
CASSIRQGYGYTF
>TRBV4-2|few|TRBJ2-1|TRBD2
TGTGCCAGCAGCCCCCCTAGCGGGGGGGACAATGAGCAGTTCTTC
CASSPPSGGDNEQFF
>TRBV7-3|once|TRBJ2-3|NA
TGTGCCAGCAGCTTAAGGGGGTCGCGGCGCACAGATACGCAGTATTTT
CASSLRGSRRTDTQYF
>TRBV10-3|NA|TRBJ1-3|NA
TGTGCCATCCGGTGGGGGACTGGAAACACCATATATTTT
CAIRWGTGNTIYF
>TRBV5-1|once|TRBJ2-7|TRBD2
TGCGCCAGCAGCGAACGACTAGCGGGGGGTCCCTACGAGCAGTACTTC
CASSERLAGGPYEQYF
>TRBV10-3|NA|TRBJ1-4|NA
TGTGCCATCAGTGAGGACGGTGAAAAACTGTTTTTT
CAISEDGEKLFF
>TRBV27|few|TRBJ2-7|TRBD2
TGTGCCAGCAGTAGACGGCTAGCGGAGGATACCTACGAGCAGTACTTC
CASSRRLAEDTYEQYF
>TRBV7-2|NA|TRBJ1-1|NA
TGTGCCAGCAGTTTTAGTGGGAACACTGAAGCTTTCTTT
CASSFSGNTEAFF
>TRBV7-9|NA|TRBJ2-2|NA
TGTGCCAGCAACCCACCACACAGGGCGAACACCGGGGAGCTGTTTTTT
CASNPPHRANTGELFF